This T cell receptor (beta chain) is from a study of blood T cell repertoires in COVID-19. Only in-frame clones appear in the TCRdb table, and some are missing; sequencing was by immunoSEQ multiplex PCR. The table records some 73,000 clones, approximately 86% of them present only once. V lost 8 bases and J 7 bases, leaving 12 bases between the germline ends. The CDR3 is made up of 13 amino acids. Germline CDR1 is WSHSY and CDR2 is SAAADI. V and J are TRBV10-2 and TRBJ1-6; unclear D gene. The material sequenced was peripheral blood. This receptor was obtained from a man older than 75 with COVID-19, enrolled during active disease. The CDR3 coding sequence is TGCGCCAGCTTTGGGGAGCTGAATTCACCCCTCCACTTT. Encoded protein: CASFGELNSPLHF.